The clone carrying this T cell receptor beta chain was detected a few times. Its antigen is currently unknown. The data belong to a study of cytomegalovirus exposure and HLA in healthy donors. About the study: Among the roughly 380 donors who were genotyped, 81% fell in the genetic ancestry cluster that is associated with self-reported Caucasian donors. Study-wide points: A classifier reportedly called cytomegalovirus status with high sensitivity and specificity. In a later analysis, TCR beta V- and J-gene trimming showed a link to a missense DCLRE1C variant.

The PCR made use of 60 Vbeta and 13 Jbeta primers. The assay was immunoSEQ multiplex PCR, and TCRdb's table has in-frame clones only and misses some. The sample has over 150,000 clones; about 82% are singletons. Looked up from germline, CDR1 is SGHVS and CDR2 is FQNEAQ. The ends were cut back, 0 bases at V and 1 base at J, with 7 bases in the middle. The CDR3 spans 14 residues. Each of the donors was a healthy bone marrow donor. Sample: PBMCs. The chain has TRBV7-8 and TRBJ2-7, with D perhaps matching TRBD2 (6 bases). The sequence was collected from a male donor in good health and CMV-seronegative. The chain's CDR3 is CASSLARESYEQYF. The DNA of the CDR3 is TGTGCCAGCAGCTTAGCCCGGGAGTCCTACGAGCAGTACTTC.